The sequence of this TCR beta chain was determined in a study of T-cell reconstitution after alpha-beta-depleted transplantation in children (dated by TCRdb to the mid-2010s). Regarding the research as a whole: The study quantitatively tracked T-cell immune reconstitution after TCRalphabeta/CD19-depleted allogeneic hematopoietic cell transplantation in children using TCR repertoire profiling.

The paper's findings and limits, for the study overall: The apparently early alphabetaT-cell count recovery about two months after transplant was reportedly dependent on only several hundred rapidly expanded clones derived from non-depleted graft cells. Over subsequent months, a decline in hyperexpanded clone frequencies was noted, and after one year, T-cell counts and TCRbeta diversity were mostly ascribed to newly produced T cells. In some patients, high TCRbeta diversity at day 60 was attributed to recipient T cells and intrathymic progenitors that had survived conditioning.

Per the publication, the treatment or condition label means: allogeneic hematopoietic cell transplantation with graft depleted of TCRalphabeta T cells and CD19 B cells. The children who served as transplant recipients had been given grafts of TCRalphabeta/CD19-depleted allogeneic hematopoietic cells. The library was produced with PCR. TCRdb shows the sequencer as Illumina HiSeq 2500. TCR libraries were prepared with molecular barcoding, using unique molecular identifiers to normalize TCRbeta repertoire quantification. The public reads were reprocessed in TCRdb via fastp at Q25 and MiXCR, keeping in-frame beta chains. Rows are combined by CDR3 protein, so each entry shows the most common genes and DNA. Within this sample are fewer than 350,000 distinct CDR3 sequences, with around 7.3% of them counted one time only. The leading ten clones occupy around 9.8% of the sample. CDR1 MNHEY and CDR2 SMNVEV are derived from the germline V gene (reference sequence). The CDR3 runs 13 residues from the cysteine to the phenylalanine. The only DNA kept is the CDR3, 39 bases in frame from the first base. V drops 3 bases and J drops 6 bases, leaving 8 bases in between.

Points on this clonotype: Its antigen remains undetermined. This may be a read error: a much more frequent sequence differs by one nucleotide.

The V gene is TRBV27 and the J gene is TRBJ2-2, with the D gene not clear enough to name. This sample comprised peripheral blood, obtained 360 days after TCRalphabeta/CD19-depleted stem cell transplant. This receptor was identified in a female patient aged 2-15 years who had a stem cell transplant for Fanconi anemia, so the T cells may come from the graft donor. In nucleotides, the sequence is TGTGCCAGCAGTTTTAGGAGAGCCGGGGAGCTGTTTTTT. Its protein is CASSFRRAGELFF.